The 26 T cell receptor beta chains below all came from one sample that was sequenced in a study of cytomegalovirus exposure and HLA in healthy donors. PCR used 60 Vbeta primers and 13 Jbeta primers. The protocol was immunoSEQ multiplex PCR, while the TCRdb copy is restricted to in-frame clones and leaves out a portion. The top ten clones hold around 1.5% of a sample with about 190,000 clones, 70% to 80% of them seen once. Sequenced material: PBMCs. These receptors came from a woman aged 50 to 60 in good health and CMV-seronegative.

The rearrangement joins TRBV25-1 to TRBJ2-7; D is undetermined. Germline CDR1 reads MGHDK; CDR2 reads SYGVNS. The CDR3 is 13 amino acids. V gave up 4 bases and J gave up 0 bases, with 7 bases separating them. CDR3 loop: CASSGPISYEQYF. The CDR3, as DNA: TGTGCCAGCAGTGGTCCAATCTCCTACGAGCAGTACTTC.

The gene calls are TRBV6-5 and TRBJ1-2; 8 nucleotides agree with TRBD1. V lost 6 bases to trimming and J lost 7 bases; unmatched junction nucleotides: 7. The CDR3 has 13 residues. Germline V gene data show CDR1 as MNHEY and CDR2 as SVGAGI. The CDR3 coding sequence is TGTGCCAGCAGACTCCGGACAGGGTCTGGCTACACCTTC. Encoded protein: CASRLRTGSGYTF.

This clone was seen once. The final CDR3 position lacks the conserved phenylalanine or tryptophan, pointing to a likely read error. This rearrangement joins TRBV6-5 to TRBJ2-4; 9 bases align to TRBD2. V gave up 0 bases and J gave up 0 bases; unmatched junction bases: 0. This CDR3 is 16 amino acids long. The germline V gene has CDR1 MNHEY and CDR2 SVGAGI. CDR3: CASSYSLAGAKNIQYL. The CDR3 region has the DNA TGTGCCAGCAGTTACTCACTAGCGGGAGCCAAAAACATTCAGTACCTC.

The chain links TRBV4-1 to TRBJ2-2; 11 nucleotides agree with TRBD1. The V gene's germline CDR1 is MGHRA and CDR2 YSYEKL. The length of the CDR3 is 16 residues. The J segment lost 4 bases and the V segment lost 2 bases, leaving 3 bases of the junction unmatched. CDR3 DNA: TGCGCCAGCAGCCAAAGGGGGACAGGGGGCACCGGGGAGCTGTTTTTT. Its protein is CASSQRGTGGTGELFF.

The J gene is TRBJ1-2, the V gene TRBV2; no reliable D call. Germline CDR1 is SNHLY and CDR2 is FYNNEI. V lost 2 bases and J lost 10, with 17 bases in between. This CDR3 has 14 amino acids. CDR3 sequence: CASSERVQGRAYTF. In DNA form, the CDR3 reads TGTGCCAGCAGTGAAAGAGTACAAGGGAGAGCCTACACCTTC. Full variable domain (rest looked up from reference TRBV2 and TRBJ1-2): EPEVTQTPSHQVTQMGQEVILRCVPISNHLYFYWYRQILGQKVEFLVSFYNNEISEKSEIFDDQFSVERPDGSNFTLKIRSTKLEDSAMYFCASSERVQGRAYTFGSGTRLTVV.

V usage is TRBV6-6 and J usage is TRBJ2-1, with 10 positions matching TRBD2. The CDR3 is 15 residues long. Per the germline V gene, CDR1 is MNHNY and CDR2 is SVGAGI (reference sequence). V shed 5 bases, J shed 5 bases, and the junction held 6 bases outside the gene matches. This CDR3 is CASSDLAGDDNEQFF. The CDR3 DNA is TGTGCCAGCAGTGATCTAGCGGGAGACGACAATGAGCAGTTCTTC.

The chain couples TRBV4-1 to TRBJ2-3, with 12 bases identical to TRBD1. The J segment lost 6 bases and the V segment lost 2 bases, leaving 9 bases of the junction unmatched. The germline V gene encodes CDR1 MGHRA and CDR2 YSYEKL. The CDR3 extends over 17 amino acids. The CDR3 spells CASSQSPGDRGRDTQYF. The CDR3 DNA reads as TGCGCCAGCAGCCAAAGCCCAGGGGACAGGGGGCGCGATACGCAGTATTTT.

V is TRBV5-4 and J is TRBJ1-1; D is undetermined. Trimming pared 0 bases from V and 5 bases from J, leaving 5 bases between. The CDR3 consists of 12 residues. The germline V gene encodes CDR1 SGHNT and CDR2 YYREEE (reference sequence). CDR3 in amino acids: CASSLGRTEAFF. CDR3 sequence (DNA): TGTGCCAGCAGCTTGGGCAGGACTGAAGCTTTCTTT.

The chain recombines TRBV10-3 with TRBJ2-7; tentatively, D is TRBD1 (5 bases). Germline CDR1 is ENHRY and CDR2 is SYGVKD. Trimming took 6 bases from V and 1 from J, leaving 10 bases between them. This CDR3 spans 13 amino acids. DNA of the CDR3: TGTGCCATCAGGAAGACAGAGTCCTACGAGCAGTACTTC. Its protein product is CAIRKTESYEQYF.

The rearrangement uses TRBV7-2 and TRBJ1-2; 7 bases line up with TRBD1. The CDR3 is 15 residues long. V shed 3 bases, J shed 7 bases, and the junction held 11 bases outside the gene matches. Germline lookup yields CDR1 SGHTA and CDR2 FQGNSA. The CDR3 here is CASSLATGLGGGYTF. The CDR3, as DNA: TGTGCCAGCAGCTTGGCGACAGGGCTAGGGGGTGGCTACACCTTC.

The V gene is TRBV28, the J gene TRBJ2-1; TRBD2 aligns across 9 bases. Germline CDR1 reads MDHEN; CDR2 reads SYDVKM. The J segment lost 4 bases and the V segment lost 2 bases, leaving 6 bases of the junction unmatched. This CDR3 contains 16 residues. In nucleotides, the CDR3 is TGTGCCAGCAGTTTAGGGCTAGCGGGGAAATACAATGAGCAGTTCTTC. Translating it yields CASSLGLAGKYNEQFF.

This clone appeared a single time. This chain's CDR3 is CASSAASGGRFYEQYF. CDR3 DNA sequence: TGTGCCAGCAGTGCTGCCAGCGGGGGGCGGTTCTACGAGCAGTACTTC. The V call is TRBV6-1, the J call TRBJ2-7; 9 bases agree with TRBD2. This CDR3 region has 16 residues. Trimming at V came to 4 bases and at J to 3 bases, leaving 10 bases not matched to a gene. Germline V gene data show CDR1 as MNHNS and CDR2 as SASEGT.

The V call is TRBV30, the J call TRBJ2-3; 7 positions agree with TRBD2. V lost 1 base to trimming and J lost 0 bases; unmatched junction nucleotides: 4. The germline V gene encodes CDR1 GTSNPN and CDR2 SVGIG (reference sequence). This CDR3 has 15 residues. CDR3 nucleotide sequence: TGTGCCTGGAGTGACGGGGGGTCGAGCACAGATACGCAGTATTTT. Residues: CAWSDGGSSTDTQYF. Supplemented by reference TRBV30 and TRBJ2-3, the full variable domain reads SQTIHQWPATLVQPVGSPLSLECTVEGTSNPNLYWYRQAAGRGLQLLFYSVGIGQISSEVPQNLSASRPQDRQFILSSKKLLLSDSGFYLCAWSDGGSSTDTQYFGPGTRLTVL.

This chain links TRBV10-1 with TRBJ2-1, with a weak D call TRBD2 (6 bases). There are 14 residues in the CDR3. Trimming shortened V by 4 bases and J by 0 bases, and 7 bases separated the two germline ends. CDR1 and CDR2 (germline): WNHNN, SYGVQD (reference sequence). CDR3 nucleotides: TGCGCCAGCAGTGCCGGGAGCTCCTACAATGAGCAGTTCTTC. It yields the protein CASSAGSSYNEQFF.

The rearrangement uses TRBV6-5 and TRBJ1-1; 7 nucleotides match TRBD1. Germline V gene sequence: CDR1 MNHEY, CDR2 SVGAGI. The trim removed 4 bases at V and 1 base at J, leaving 3 bases unmatched. The CDR3 has 14 residues. This chain's CDR3 is CASSLTGPNTEAFF. In DNA form, the CDR3 reads TGTGCCAGCAGTTTGACAGGGCCGAACACTGAAGCTTTCTTT.

The V and J genes are TRBV28 and TRBJ1-1; 8 nucleotides agree with TRBD1. The CDR3 is 17 residues long. The V gene end was trimmed by 6 bases and the J gene end by 4 bases; junction bases not matched to a gene: 16. The germline V gene has CDR1 MDHEN and CDR2 SYDVKM. CDR3 in amino acids: CASSQDRERGKGTEAFF. DNA for the CDR3: TGTGCCAGCAGCCAGGACAGGGAGAGAGGGAAGGGCACTGAAGCTTTCTTT.

A note on this clone: Within the sample, other DNA sequences also encode this same CDR3. The V call is TRBV5-1, the J call TRBJ2-1, with 8 bases lining up with TRBD2. Germline lookup yields CDR1 SGHRS and CDR2 YFSETQ. The CDR3 totals 15 residues. V lost 1 base, J lost 4 bases, and 4 bases stayed unmatched. In nucleotides, the CDR3 is TGCGCCAGCAGCTTGACTAGCGGAGTATACAATGAGCAGTTCTTC. Its protein is CASSLTSGVYNEQFF.

In this sample, this clone turned up a few times. J is TRBJ1-4 and V is TRBV5-1; no clear D. The germline CDR1 and CDR2 sequences are SGHRS and YFSETQ. V lost 4 bases and J lost 3, with 13 bases in between. The CDR3 covers 15 residues. CDR3 bases: TGCGCCAGCAGCCGCGTCGGAGAAGCTAATGAAAAACTGTTTTTT. Protein: CASSRVGEANEKLFF.

CDR3 amino acids: CASSVTGSGANVLTF. The CDR3 DNA sequence: TGTGCCAGCAGCGTAACAGGGTCTGGGGCCAACGTCCTGACTTTC. The chain couples TRBV7-2 to TRBJ2-6; D perhaps matches TRBD1 (6 bases). Germline V gene lookup returns CDR1 SGHTA and CDR2 FQGNSA. The length of the CDR3 is 15 residues. Trimming pared 5 bases from V and 1 base from J, leaving 9 bases between. Combining the CDR3 with reference TRBV7-2 and TRBJ2-6 gives the whole variable domain GAGVSQSPSNKVTEKGKDVELRCDPISGHTALYWYRQSLGQGLEFLIYFQGNSAPDKSGLPSDRFSAERTGGSVSTLTIQRTQQEDSAVYLCASSVTGSGANVLTFGAGSRLTVL.

V usage is TRBV6-5 and J usage is TRBJ1-2, with TRBD1 as a possible D gene (5 bases). With 2 bases removed from V and 6 bases from J, the gap between germline ends came to 19 bases. The CDR3 totals 16 residues. Germline lookup yields CDR1 MNHEY and CDR2 SVGAGI. DNA of the CDR3: TGTGCCAGCAGTTACCACCCGGACACCGGGAGACATGGCTACACCTTC. Protein product: CASSYHPDTGRHGYTF.

The chain is built from TRBV29-1 and TRBJ2-3, with 8 bases that match TRBD2. In germline, CDR1 is SQVTM, CDR2 ANQGSEA. V was clipped by 2 bases and J by 1 base; unmatched bases: 5. This CDR3 has 15 amino acids. The CDR3 is CSVEHREGGTDTQYF. CDR3 DNA: TGCAGCGTTGAACACCGGGAGGGTGGCACAGATACGCAGTATTTT.

The chain employs TRBV10-3 and TRBJ1-1, with D possibly TRBD1 on 5 matching bases. The V gene's germline CDR1 is ENHRY and CDR2 SYGVKD. The CDR3 sequence is 14 residues long. The ends were cut back, 5 bases at V and 3 bases at J, with 13 bases in the middle. As DNA, the CDR3 is TGTGCCATCAGTCTAACGGGGGTAGACACTGAAGCTTTCTTT. The encoded protein is CAISLTGVDTEAFF.

V gene TRBV2 combines with J gene TRBJ2-1; TRBD2 might be the D (6 bases). The CDR3 length is 17 residues. Trimming took 6 bases from V and 3 from J, leaving 21 bases between them. Germline CDR1 reads SNHLY; CDR2 reads FYNNEI. CDR3 in amino acids: CASRGGASHSVYNEQFF. The CDR3 DNA is TGTGCCAGCAGAGGAGGGGCGAGTCATTCGGTCTACAATGAGCAGTTCTTC.

The chain carries TRBV6-5 and TRBJ1-5; unclear D gene. Trimming pared 2 bases from V and 3 bases from J, leaving 11 bases between. This CDR3 region has 15 residues. Germline V lookup: CDR1 MNHEY, CDR2 SVGAGI. The CDR3 DNA follows: TGTGCCAGCAGTTACGGTTCGGGAATCAATCAGCCCCAGCATTTT. Encoded protein: CASSYGSGINQPQHF.

The V call is TRBV2, the J call TRBJ2-1, with D perhaps TRBD2 (5 bases). Between the trimmed V and J ends, which lost 9 bases and 7 bases, there was a span of 10 bases. CDR3 length: 11 amino acids. The V gene's germline CDR1 is SNHLY and CDR2 FYNNEI. The CDR3 here is CASGRGNEQFF. For the CDR3, the DNA is TGTGCCAGTGGGAGAGGGAATGAGCAGTTCTTC.

This clone appeared once. The rearrangement joins TRBV11-2 to TRBJ2-1, with 10 bases that match TRBD2. This CDR3 has 18 residues. V gave up 0 bases and J gave up 6 bases; unmatched junction bases: 11. Germline-derived CDR1 and CDR2 are SGHAT and FQNNGV. DNA of the CDR3: TGTGCCAGCAGCTTAGAGGGCGAGCGGGAGGGCCCGCTCAATGAGCAGTTCTTC. Translated: CASSLEGEREGPLNEQFF.